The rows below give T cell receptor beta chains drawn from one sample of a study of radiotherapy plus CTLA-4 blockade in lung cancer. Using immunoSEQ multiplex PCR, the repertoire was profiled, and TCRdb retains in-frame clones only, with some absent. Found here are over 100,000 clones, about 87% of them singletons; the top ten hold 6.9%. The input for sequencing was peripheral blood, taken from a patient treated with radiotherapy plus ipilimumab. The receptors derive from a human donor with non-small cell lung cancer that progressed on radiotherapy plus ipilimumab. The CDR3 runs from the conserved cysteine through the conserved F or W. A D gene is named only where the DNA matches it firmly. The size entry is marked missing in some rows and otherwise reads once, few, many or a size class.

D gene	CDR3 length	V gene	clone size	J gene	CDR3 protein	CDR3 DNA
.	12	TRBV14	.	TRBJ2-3	CASSPGAGTQYF	TGTGCCAGCAGCCCGGGGGCTGGTACGCAGTATTTT
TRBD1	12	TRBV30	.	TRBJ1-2	CAWSVGDSRYTF	TGTGCCTGGAGTGTAGGGGACAGTCGCTACACCTTC
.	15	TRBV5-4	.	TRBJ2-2	CASSLPQGTGGELFF	TGTGCCAGCAGCCTGCCACAGGGAACAGGCGGGGAGCTGTTTTTT
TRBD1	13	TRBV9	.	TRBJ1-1	CAVSRGPNTEAFF	TGTGCCGTATCCAGGGGGCCGAACACTGAAGCTTTCTTT
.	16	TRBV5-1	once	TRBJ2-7	CASSLAAGAGSYEQYF	TGCGCCAGCAGCTTGGCCGCCGGGGCCGGTTCCTACGAGCAGTACTTC
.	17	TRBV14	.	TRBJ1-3	CASSQERDRYSGNTIYF	TGTGCCAGCAGCCAAGAACGCGACAGATACTCTGGAAACACCATATATTTT
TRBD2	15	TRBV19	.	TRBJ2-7	CASSPGTSGRYEQYF	TGTGCCAGTAGTCCCGGGACTAGCGGGAGGTACGAGCAGTACTTC
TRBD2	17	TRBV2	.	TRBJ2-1	CASSEVILGLERNEQFF	TGTGCCAGTAGTGAAGTCATCTTGGGACTAGAGCGAAATGAGCAGTTCTTC
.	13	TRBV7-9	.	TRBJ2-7	CASSLVGTYEQYF	TGTGCCAGCAGCTTAGTAGGAACCTACGAGCAGTACTTC
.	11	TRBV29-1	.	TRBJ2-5	CSVAGVRTQYF	TGCAGCGTTGCAGGGGTAAGGACCCAGTACTTC
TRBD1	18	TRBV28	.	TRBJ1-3	CASSLYRGDRAAGNTIYF	TGTGCCAGCAGTCTATACCGAGGGGACAGGGCCGCTGGAAACACCATATATTTT
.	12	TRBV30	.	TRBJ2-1	CAWSVSTNEQFF	TGTGCCTGGAGTGTAAGTACGAATGAGCAGTTCTTC
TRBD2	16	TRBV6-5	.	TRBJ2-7	CASSWSAAGGYYEQYF	TGTGCCAGCAGTTGGTCCGCAGCGGGAGGGTACTACGAGCAGTACTTC
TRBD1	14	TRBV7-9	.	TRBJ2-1	CASEDTGASDEQFF	TGTGCCAGCGAAGACACAGGGGCCTCGGATGAGCAGTTCTTC
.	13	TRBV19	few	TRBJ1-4	CASSIDHGSKLFF	TGTGCCAGTAGTATAGACCACGGGAGTAAACTGTTTTTT
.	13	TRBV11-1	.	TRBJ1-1	CASTRRGNTEAFF	TGTGCCAGCACCCGAAGGGGGAACACTGAAGCTTTCTTT